The clone carrying this T cell receptor (beta chain) came up many times. The starting material, more than 8 ml of fresh peripheral blood, provided the PBMCs. The data originate from a study of Graves' ophthalmopathy and Graves' hyperthyroidism. Germline V lookup: CDR1 SEHNR, CDR2 FQNEAQ (reference sequence). Trimming cost V 5 bases and J 3 bases, with 14 bases left between them. The CDR3 length is 15 residues. RNA transcripts were the source from which TCR beta CDR3 regions were amplified. In the first round, RT-PCR was carried out with HTBI primers, and a multiplex PCR formed the second round. TCRdb used MiXCR to reprocess the multiplex PCR reads, holding one entry per CDR3 protein. Counted here are hundreds of thousands of distinct CDR3 sequences, about 20% occurring once; the ten biggest clones make up roughly 7.4%.

The chain carries TRBV7-9 and TRBJ1-5; D is unclear. Sequencing was done on a sample of peripheral blood. This clonotype was obtained from a woman under 30 with stable Graves' hyperthyroidism. Some clones in this sample may be carry-over from other donors' samples. In DNA form, the CDR3 reads TGTGCCAGCAGCCGCGACGGCTCTCCCAATCAGCCCCAGCATTTT. It encodes CASSRDGSPNQPQHF.